This entry lists 21 T cell receptor beta chains sequenced from one sample in a study of T cells in tuberculosis. Clones were read by immunoSEQ multiplex PCR, and TCRdb kept only the in-frame ones, dropping some. The table includes 30,000 to 40,000 clones, less than 95% detected once. As for time point: new active TB diagnosis, blood taken before or within 7 days of starting treatment. Sample: PBMCs, taken at tuberculosis diagnosis. These receptors all stem from an adult with tuberculosis.

This clone was recorded a few times. This chain uses TRBV9 with TRBJ2-3; D remains unclear. The CDR3 covers 16 residues. Trimming left V 3 bases short and J 0 bases short, with 14 bases between. The germline gives CDR1 SGDLS, CDR2 YYNGEE. The CDR3 region has the DNA TGTGCCAGCAGCGCCCAGCGTGTTACTAGCACAGATACGCAGTATTTT. It encodes CASSAQRVTSTDTQYF.

This chain links TRBV5-1 with TRBJ2-4; TRBD1 matches at 9 bases. Germline V gene sequence: CDR1 SGHRS, CDR2 YFSETQ. The CDR3 spans 17 residues. The junction had 7 bases not matched to a gene; V was cut back by 0 bases and J by 3 bases. As DNA, the CDR3 is TGCGCCAGCAGCTTGGAAGGGACAGGGTATATCAAAAACATTCAGTACTTC. It is translated as CASSLEGTGYIKNIQYF. The whole variable domain, filled in from reference TRBV5-1 and TRBJ2-4, reads KAGVTQTPRYLIKTRGQQVTLSCSPISGHRSVSWYQQTPGQGLQFLFEYFSETQRNKGNFPGRFSGRQFSNSRSEMNVSTLELGDSALYLCASSLEGTGYIKNIQYFGAGTRLSVL.

V is TRBV2 and J is TRBJ1-2; D unresolved. Trimming removed 5 bases at V and 2 bases at J, with 6 bases between. This CDR3 is built from 12 residues. Germline V gene data show CDR1 as SNHLY and CDR2 as FYNNEI. DNA for the CDR3: TGTGCCAGCAGTCTCGAGAACTATGGCTACACCTTC. This encodes CASSLENYGYTF.

J is TRBJ2-1 and V is TRBV6-5; 7 bases are a match to TRBD1. The CDR3 covers 15 residues. Germline CDR1 and CDR2: MNHEY and SVGAGI. J gave up 8 bases and V 1 base, and 8 bases lay outside the gene matches. This CDR3 is CASSYFDRVGDEQFF. CDR3 in DNA: TGTGCCAGCAGTTACTTTGACAGGGTGGGGGATGAGCAGTTCTTC.

This clone occurred a few times. This chain joins TRBV11-3 and TRBJ1-1; D not resolved. V lost 3 bases to trimming and J lost 1 base, with 6 bases between them. Germline assignment: CDR1 SGHNT and CDR2 YENEEA. The CDR3 consists of 13 residues. As DNA, the CDR3 is TGTGCCAGCAGCTTTCGAGGGAACACTGAAGCTTTCTTT. As protein: CASSFRGNTEAFF. Combining the CDR3 with reference TRBV11-3 and TRBJ1-1 gives the whole variable domain EAGVVQSPRYKIIEKKQPVAFWCNPISGHNTLYWYLQNLGQGPELLIRYENEEAVDDSQLPKDRFSAERLKGVDSTLKIQPAELGDSAVYLCASSFRGNTEAFFGQGTRLTVV.

This rearrangement joins TRBV4-1 to TRBJ2-1, with TRBD2 identical over 16 bases. The CDR3 extends over 21 amino acids. Germline CDR1 MGHRA, CDR2 YSYEKL. J lost 5 bases, V lost 3 bases, and 16 bases had no gene match. The CDR3 protein is CASSQAIPGLAGGNPHNEQFF. The CDR3 DNA sequence: TGCGCCAGCAGCCAGGCTATTCCGGGACTAGCGGGGGGGAACCCCCACAATGAGCAGTTCTTC.

The rearrangement uses TRBV5-1 and TRBJ2-5; D may be TRBD1 (5 bases). The V and J ends lost 2 bases and 5 bases respectively, with 13 bases between them. The CDR3 extends over 14 amino acids. Looked up from germline, CDR1 is SGHRS and CDR2 is YFSETQ. The CDR3 nucleotides are TGCGCCAGCAGCTTCGACAGTATGGGGGAGACCCAGTACTTC. The encoded protein is CASSFDSMGETQYF.

This clone was observed once. This chain uses TRBV5-1 with TRBJ1-2, with 7 positions matching TRBD1. CDR1 SGHRS and CDR2 YFSETQ come from the germline V gene. This CDR3 comprises 18 residues. V trimming: 0 bases; J trimming: 1 base; junction bases outside the gene matches: 12. CDR3 in DNA: TGCGCCAGCAGCTTGGCCCCATTCGACAGGGCTCTTAACTATGGCTACACCTTC. Amino acids: CASSLAPFDRALNYGYTF.

As DNA, the CDR3 is TGTGCCAGCAGTGACTCGCCAGGCGTGGATACGCAGTATTTT. Protein product: CASSDSPGVDTQYF. The V and J genes are TRBV6-4 and TRBJ2-3; no firm D call. The germline gives CDR1 MRHNA, CDR2 SNTAGT. The ends were cut back, 0 bases at V and 6 bases at J, with 10 bases in the middle. This CDR3 spans 14 amino acids.

This clone was counted once. The gene calls are TRBV2 and TRBJ1-1; D is unresolved. This CDR3 spans 13 amino acids. Between the trimmed V and J ends, which lost 2 bases and 1 base, there was a span of 5 bases. The germline V gene encodes CDR1 SNHLY and CDR2 FYNNEI. The CDR3 here is CASSESRNTEAFF. The CDR3 region has the DNA TGTGCCAGCAGTGAATCCAGGAACACTGAAGCTTTCTTT.

V and J are TRBV6-5 and TRBJ2-1; 7 bases agree with TRBD2. This CDR3 has 14 residues. Germline V lookup: CDR1 MNHEY, CDR2 SVGAGI. Trimming cost V 4 bases and J 9 bases; bases outside gene matches: 9. CDR3 nucleotide sequence: TGTGCCAGCAGTTGGGAAGGACTAGACGGTGAGCAGTTCTTC. Translation gives CASSWEGLDGEQFF.

The chain joins TRBV2 to TRBJ1-6; 7 positions match TRBD1. Germline assignment: CDR1 SNHLY and CDR2 FYNNEI. This CDR3 region has 13 residues. V was clipped by 5 bases and J by 6 bases; unmatched bases: 1. CDR3: CASSYRGNSPLHF. In nucleotides, the CDR3 is TGTGCCAGCAGTTACAGGGGTAATTCACCCCTCCACTTT. Together with reference TRBV2 and TRBJ1-6, the CDR3 gives the full variable domain: EPEVTQTPSHQVTQMGQEVILRCVPISNHLYFYWYRQILGQKVEFLVSFYNNEISEKSEIFDDQFSVERPDGSNFTLKIRSTKLEDSAMYFCASSYRGNSPLHFGNGTRLTVT.

This chain joins TRBV4-3 and TRBJ2-6; D ambiguous. The CDR3 extends over 16 amino acids. The germline V gene encodes CDR1 LGHNA and CDR2 YSLEER. Trimming removed 0 bases from V and 2 bases from J, with 8 bases in between. This CDR3 is CASSQDGGTGANVLTF. The CDR3 bases are TGCGCCAGCAGCCAAGATGGCGGAACTGGGGCCAACGTCCTGACTTTC.

This clone showed up just a few times. The V call is TRBV30, the J call TRBJ1-5, with TRBD1 as a possible D gene (5 bases). V lost 3 bases, J lost 4 bases, and 28 bases lay in between. CDR1 and CDR2 (germline): GTSNPN, SVGIG (reference sequence). CDR3 size: 19 residues. This chain's CDR3 is CAWRDTGGLASSRNQPQHF. The CDR3, as DNA: TGTGCCTGGAGAGATACCGGGGGACTAGCATCTTCTAGAAATCAGCCCCAGCATTTT.

J is TRBJ2-7 and V is TRBV4-3, with D hard to call. This CDR3 is built from 15 residues. Trimming took off 0 bases at V and 0 bases at J, with 9 bases between the two ends. Germline CDR1 is LGHNA and CDR2 is YSLEER. In DNA form, the CDR3 reads TGCGCCAGCAGCCAAGATCGGGTATCCTCCTACGAGCAGTACTTC. The encoded protein is CASSQDRVSSYEQYF.

This sequence joins TRBV4-1 and TRBJ1-5; TRBD1 matches 8 bases. The germline V gene has CDR1 MGHRA and CDR2 YSYEKL. The CDR3 sequence is 16 residues long. Trimming at V came to 0 bases and at J to 4 bases, leaving 5 bases not matched to a gene. The CDR3 DNA is TGCGCCAGCAGCCAAGACCCAGGGGGCTGGAATCAGCCCCAGCATTTT. It yields the protein CASSQDPGGWNQPQHF.

This sequence joins TRBV9 and TRBJ2-4; 11 bases are a match to TRBD2. Germline V gene sequence: CDR1 SGDLS, CDR2 YYNGEE. The CDR3 extends over 17 amino acids. J was trimmed by 8 bases and V by 0 bases; bases with no gene match: 10. CDR3 protein: CASSVEDSGGAWDIQYF. CDR3 nucleotides: TGTGCCAGCAGCGTAGAGGATAGCGGGGGGGCCTGGGACATTCAGTACTTC.

This chain uses TRBV6-5 with TRBJ2-7; D unresolved. The germline gives CDR1 MNHEY, CDR2 SVGAGI. The CDR3 has 14 residues. V dropped 6 bases and J dropped 2 bases, with 14 bases sitting between them. CDR3 region: CASRHDSGPYEQYF. CDR3 DNA sequence: TGTGCCAGCAGACACGACTCCGGCCCCTACGAGCAGTACTTC.

The chain couples TRBV5-4 to TRBJ1-1; D gene unclear. Trimming cost V 4 bases and J 1 base, with 14 bases left between them. From germline, CDR1 is SGHNT and CDR2 YYREEE (reference sequence). The CDR3 spans 15 residues. CDR3 DNA sequence: TGTGCCAGCAGCCCCGGGGTCCTTGAGAACACTGAAGCTTTCTTT. It specifies CASSPGVLENTEAFF.

The chain has TRBV7-2 and TRBJ2-3, with TRBD2 identical over 10 bases. From germline, CDR1 is SGHTA and CDR2 FQGNSA. This CDR3 comprises 15 residues. V lost 4 bases to trimming and J lost 0 bases; unmatched junction nucleotides: 1. The CDR3 nucleotides read TGTGCCAGCAGCTCACTAGCGGGGAGCACAGATACGCAGTATTTT. Translation gives CASSSLAGSTDTQYF.

This CDR3 reads CASSIRTGNEQYF. In DNA, the CDR3 is TGCGCCAGCAGCATAAGGACAGGGAACGAGCAGTACTTC. V usage is TRBV5-1 and J usage is TRBJ2-7, with 8 bases that match TRBD1. V gave up 4 bases and J gave up 5 bases; unmatched junction bases: 5. The germline CDR1 and CDR2 sequences are SGHRS and YFSETQ. This CDR3 comprises 13 residues.